The rows below give T cell receptor beta chains drawn from one sample of a study of vaccination and CD4 T cells after COVID-19. What these receptors recognize is not known. Using its own MiXCR run on the PCR reads, TCRdb lists one record per CDR3 protein. The sample holds over 5,000 distinct CDR3 sequences, 44% seen once. The source material was CD4+ T cells from blood, cultured in vitro. These receptors were collected from a human donor who had recovered from COVID-19. Both conserved end residues are part of each CDR3. The D gene is left open where the match is weak. Not all rows give a size; the values are once, few, many and, for expanded clones, a class.

V gene,J gene,CDR3 length,clone size,D gene,CDR3 DNA,CDR3 protein
TRBV5-5,TRBJ2-5,11,few,NA,TGTGCCAGCACCTTCGTGGAGACCCAGTACTTC,CASTFVETQYF
TRBV7-2,TRBJ1-1,14,NA,TRBD1,TGTGCCAGCAGCTGGGGACAGGGAAACACTGAAGCTTTCTTT,CASSWGQGNTEAFF
TRBV20-1,TRBJ2-7,12,NA,NA,TGCAGTGCTAGTGGTCCAACCTACGAGCAGAACTTC,CSASGPTYEQNF
TRBV5-4,TRBJ2-7,14,NA,NA,TGTGCCAGCAGCGACCGGGCCCAAGGCGACGAGCAGTACTTC,CASSDRAQGDEQYF
TRBV27,TRBJ1-2,15,NA,TRBD1,TGTGCCAGCAGTAACGGACAGGGCCTTGGCTATGGCTACACCTTC,CASSNGQGLGYGYTF
TRBV7-2,TRBJ1-2,14,NA,NA,TGTGCCAGCAGCCCCAAGCCAGATATCTATGGCTACACCTTC,CASSPKPDIYGYTF
TRBV20-1,TRBJ2-7,11,medium-sized,TRBD2,TGCAGTGCTGGGGGGGACTACGAGCAGTACTTC,CSAGGDYEQYF
TRBV20-1,TRBJ1-1,12,few,NA,TGCAGTGCTAGCCCCGCGACGAGTGAAGCTTTCTTT,CSASPATSEAFF
TRBV7-2,TRBJ2-5,17,few,TRBD2,TGTGCCAGCAGCTTAGTGGCTAGCGGGGGGGCAAGGGAGACCCAGTACTTC,CASSLVASGGARETQYF
TRBV20-1,TRBJ2-7,13,once,NA,TGCAGTGCTAAGCGAGGGCCCTCTGACAAGCAGTACTTC,CSAKRGPSDKQYF
TRBV7-7,TRBJ2-5,13,NA,TRBD2,TGTGCTAGCAGCGGGGAAAGGGAAAAGACCCAGTACTTC,CASSGEREKTQYF
TRBV20-1,TRBJ2-7,14,NA,NA,TGCAGTGCTAGCGGACGGGCAGGCGACTACGAGCAGTACTTC,CSASGRAGDYEQYF
TRBV15,TRBJ2-7,12,NA,NA,TGTGCCGTCCTCGAGTGGAAGTACGAGCAGTACTTC,CAVLEWKYEQYF
TRBV20-1,TRBJ1-1,12,NA,NA,TGCAGTGCGAACAGGGTGAACACTGAAGCTTTCTTT,CSANRVNTEAFF
TRBV7-2,TRBJ2-1,14,NA,NA,TGTGCCAGCTTGGTGAGGCAGGGTGACAATGAGCAGTTCTTC,CASLVRQGDNEQFF
TRBV20-1,TRBJ2-7,12,few,NA,TGCAGTGCTAACATTGGGGCCTACGAGCAGTACTTC,CSANIGAYEQYF
TRBV20-1,TRBJ2-5,11,large,NA,TGCAGTGTAGGACATGGCGAGACCCAGTACTTC,CSVGHGETQYF
TRBV20-1,TRBJ2-5,14,few,NA,TGCAGTGCTGGGAGGGGGCCTTGGGAAGAGACCCAGTACTTC,CSAGRGPWEETQYF
TRBV7-8,TRBJ1-2,12,few,NA,TGTGCCAGCAGCCGTAACAGGGATGGCTACACCTTC,CASSRNRDGYTF
TRBV20-1,TRBJ2-1,11,few,NA,TGCAGTGCCTGGGCCTACAATGAGCAGTTCTTC,CSAWAYNEQFF
TRBV28,TRBJ2-7,15,NA,TRBD1,TGTGCCAGCAGTCCCCCGGGACAGGGGACCTACGAGCAGTACTTC,CASSPPGQGTYEQYF
TRBV15,TRBJ2-5,14,NA,NA,TGTGCCACCAGCAGAGGGACCTATCAAGAGACCCAGTACTTC,CATSRGTYQETQYF
TRBV6-1,TRBJ2-7,14,NA,TRBD1,TGTGCCAGCAGCAGGACAGGGCTAACCTACGAGCAGTACTTC,CASSRTGLTYEQYF
TRBV6-2/TRBV6-3,TRBJ1-2,16,NA,TRBD1,TGTGCCAGCAGTTCCGAATTCCGACAGGGGGGCTATGGCTACACCTTC,CASSSEFRQGGYGYTF
TRBV20-1,TRBJ2-3,15,NA,NA,TGCAGTGCTAGGGTGGCAGGGCTTAGCACAGATACGCAGTATTTT,CSARVAGLSTDTQYF
TRBV7-9,TRBJ2-7,12,few,NA,TGTGCCAGCAGCTTAGAAGCCTACGAGCAGTACTTC,CASSLEAYEQYF
TRBV6-1,TRBJ1-5,15,few,NA,TGTGCCAGCAGTGGCGATGGGGGTGTTGGTCAGCCCCAGCATTTT,CASSGDGGVGQPQHF
TRBV6-1,TRBJ2-7,14,NA,TRBD1,TGTGCCAGCAGGACGGCGACAGGGTCCAACGAGCAGTACTTC,CASRTATGSNEQYF
TRBV20-1,TRBJ2-7,11,NA,NA,TGCAGTGCCGCCCGGGCCTACGAGCAGTACTTC,CSAARAYEQYF
TRBV28,TRBJ1-5,15,NA,TRBD1,TGTGCCAGCAAGGGACAGGGTACCGGCAATCAGCCCCAGCATTTT,CASKGQGTGNQPQHF
TRBV7-6,TRBJ1-1,13,once,NA,TGTGCCAGCGGAGGTGGGTTGAACACTGAAGCTTTCTTT,CASGGGLNTEAFF
TRBV7-6,TRBJ2-7,14,few,TRBD2,TGTGCCAGCAGCCTAGTGGGGAGGGTCGACGAGCAGTACTTC,CASSLVGRVDEQYF
TRBV7-2,TRBJ1-2,12,NA,NA,TGTGCCAGCAGCTTAGTAGGCTATGGCTACACCTTC,CASSLVGYGYTF
TRBV6-1,TRBJ2-7,13,few,NA,TGTGCCAGCACGCGACTACAACCGTACGAGCAGTACTTC,CASTRLQPYEQYF
TRBV29-1,TRBJ1-1,11,few,TRBD1,TGCAGCGCCGGGGACAGGGGTGAAGCTTTCTTT,CSAGDRGEAFF
TRBV20-1,TRBJ2-5,14,few,TRBD2,TGCAGTGCTAGAGATCCAGCGGGGCCCGGGACCCAGTACTTC,CSARDPAGPGTQYF
TRBV20-1,TRBJ1-1,12,NA,NA,TGCAGTGCTAAGCGTAACAACCTTGAAGCTTTCTTT,CSAKRNNLEAFF
TRBV10-3,TRBJ2-5,13,medium-sized,NA,TGTGCCATCAGTGAGTCGAGGGTGGAGACCCAGTACTTC,CAISESRVETQYF
TRBV7-2,TRBJ1-2,14,NA,TRBD1,TGTGCCAGCACACCAGGACAGGGAAACTATGGCTACACCTTC,CASTPGQGNYGYTF
TRBV20-1,TRBJ1-2,14,NA,NA,TGCAGTGCTGAGGGGGAGGGCCAGCTTTATGGCTACACCTTC,CSAEGEGQLYGYTF
TRBV7-2,TRBJ2-7,14,NA,NA,TGTGCCAGCAGTCTAGGGGGGTCCCATTACGAGCAGTACTTC,CASSLGGSHYEQYF
TRBV6-1,TRBJ1-1,12,NA,NA,TGTGCCAGCAGTGGGACAGTACTTGAAGCTTTCTTT,CASSGTVLEAFF
TRBV21-1,TRBJ1-2,11,NA,NA,TGTGCCAGCACCATAGGCATTGGCTACACCTTC,CASTIGIGYTF
TRBV28,TRBJ2-1,10,NA,NA,TGTGCCAGCGGGACATATGAGCAGTTCTTC,CASGTYEQFF
TRBV6-1,TRBJ2-5,14,few,TRBD2,TGTGCCAGCAGTCGGGGGGGAGACGGGGAGACCCAGTACTTC,CASSRGGDGETQYF
TRBV20-1,TRBJ2-3,12,few,NA,TGCAGTGCGCTGACCCGGAGGGATACGCAGTATTTT,CSALTRRDTQYF
TRBV7-9,TRBJ2-3,12,NA,NA,TGTGCCAGCAGCCCAGAAGGCGATACGCAGTATTTT,CASSPEGDTQYF
TRBV5-1,TRBJ2-7,13,NA,NA,TGCGCCAGCAGCTTGGGGGACGGGTACGAGCAGTACTTC,CASSLGDGYEQYF
TRBV7-8,TRBJ2-7,14,NA,NA,TGTGCCAGCAGCCCCCATGGGCAGGTCCACGAGCAGTACTTC,CASSPHGQVHEQYF
TRBV20-1,TRBJ1-2,13,medium-sized,NA,TGCAGTGCTAGTAGGGGCGGGAGGTATGGCTACACCTTC,CSASRGGRYGYTF
TRBV20-1,TRBJ1-1,12,few,NA,TGCAGTGCCACTGACGGAGCGGCTGAAGCTTTCTTT,CSATDGAAEAFF
TRBV7-8,TRBJ2-7,14,NA,NA,TGTGCCAGCAGCTTAGGAGCGGCGACTTACGAGCAGTACTTC,CASSLGAATYEQYF
TRBV15,TRBJ1-1,14,once,NA,TGTGCCACCAGCGTCAGGACAGCGAACACTGAAGCTTTCTTT,CATSVRTANTEAFF